This TCR beta chain was observed in a study of blood T cell repertoires in COVID-19 (dated by TCRdb to the early 2020s). With respect to the entire study: Samples from collaborators originated in the United States, Italy and Spain and spanned both the acute and convalescent phases of COVID-19. The material from the prospective study consisted of cDNA or gDNA derived from T cells, B-cell-depleted T cells, or PBMCs. Sample metadata almost always included a de-identified subject ID, COVID-19 status, age in years and sex. Deeply sampled blood TCRbeta repertoires from subjects exposed to, actively infected with, or recovered from COVID-19 were included in the dataset. Samples were obtained from the ongoing ImmuneRACE study (first 160 participants) and from some 1,300 subjects provided by 6 global collaborators. The repertoires were made available in a free public database intended to serve as a resource for research on the immune response to SARS-CoV-2. Where available, HLA class I and class II types were taken from metadata supplied by the sample provider and were not determined by assay-based typing. The paper as a whole reports these results and caveats: The quantity of clinical and demographic metadata differed by source and by participant and was supplied without curation.

The immunoSEQ Assay, a bias-controlled multiplex PCR, was used to amplify TCRbeta CDR3 regions from genomic DNA. Per the source publication's procedure: Nucleated cell counts per sample were estimated from amplification of reference gene primers within the assay. Sequence reads were collapsed and filtered to measure the absolute abundance of every unique TCRbeta CDR3 rearrangement. Productive Simpson clonality was computed per sample as the square root of Simpson's diversity index over productive rearrangements. TCRdb re-hosts the immuneACCESS table, in-frame sequences only. Its copies lack some clones; in the studies checked, an unresolved V gene accounts for under half of them, and the cause for the rest is not known. The V and J calls and clone size were taken over from that table, and D and trimming were inferred from the DNA. The sample records about 120,000 clones, about 87% of which are singletons. The leading ten clones occupy less than 30% of the sample.

The junction shows trimming of 6 bases on V and 11 bases on J, plus 14 bases between the germline ends. From the germline V gene, CDR1 is SNHLY and CDR2 is FYNNEI. Inclusive of the bounding cysteine and phenylalanine, the CDR3 is 12 residues long. Only the CDR3 region is kept as DNA, spanning 36 bases read in frame from base 1. Whole blood was collected in K2EDTA tubes by collaborating institutions according to the institutions' own protocols. For TCRbeta analysis, collaborators shipped samples in one of three forms: frozen whole blood, isolated PBMCs, or DNA extracted from either of those sample types. This clone has just a few counts. Its antigen is unknown. Qualities for individual bases were not recorded, and no much larger clone is one base off.

The sequence was collected from a woman aged 70-85 years with acute or convalescent COVID-19. The rearranged chain carries TRBV2 and TRBJ1-5, with TRBD1 tentatively as D gene (5 bases match). Material: peripheral blood. At the DNA level, the sequence is TGTGCCAGCAGCGACTTGGGGGGGGCCCAGCATTTT. Its translation is CASSDLGGAQHF.